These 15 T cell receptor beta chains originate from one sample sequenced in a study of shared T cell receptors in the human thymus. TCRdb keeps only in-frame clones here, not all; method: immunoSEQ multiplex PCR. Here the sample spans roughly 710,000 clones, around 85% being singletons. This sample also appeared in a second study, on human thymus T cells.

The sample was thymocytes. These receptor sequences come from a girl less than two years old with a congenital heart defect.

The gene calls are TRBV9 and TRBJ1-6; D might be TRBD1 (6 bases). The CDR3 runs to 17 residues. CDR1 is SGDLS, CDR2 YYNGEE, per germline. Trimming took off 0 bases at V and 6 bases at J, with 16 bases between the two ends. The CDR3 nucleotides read TGTGCCAGCAGCGTAGCGGTAGGGGGACCCGCTAATTCACCCCTCCACTTT. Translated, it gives CASSVAVGGPANSPLHF.

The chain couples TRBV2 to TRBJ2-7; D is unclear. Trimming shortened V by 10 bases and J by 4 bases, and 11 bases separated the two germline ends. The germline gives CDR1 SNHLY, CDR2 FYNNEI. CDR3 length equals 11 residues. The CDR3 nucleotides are TGTGCCACCTCACTACCATACGAGCAGTACTTC. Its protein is CATSLPYEQYF.

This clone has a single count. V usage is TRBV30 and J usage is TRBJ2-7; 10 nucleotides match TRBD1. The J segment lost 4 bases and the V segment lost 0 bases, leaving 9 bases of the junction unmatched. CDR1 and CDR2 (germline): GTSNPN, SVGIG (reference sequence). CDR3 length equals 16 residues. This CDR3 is CAWSVRQGAKGYEQYF. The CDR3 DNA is TGTGCCTGGAGTGTACGACAGGGGGCGAAGGGGTACGAGCAGTACTTC.

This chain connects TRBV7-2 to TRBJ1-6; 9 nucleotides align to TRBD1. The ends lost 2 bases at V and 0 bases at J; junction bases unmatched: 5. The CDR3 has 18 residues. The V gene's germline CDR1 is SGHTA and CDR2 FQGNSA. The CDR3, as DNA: TGTGCCAGCAGCTTACCTCCGGGACAGGGCTCCTATAATTCACCCCTCCACTTT. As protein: CASSLPPGQGSYNSPLHF.

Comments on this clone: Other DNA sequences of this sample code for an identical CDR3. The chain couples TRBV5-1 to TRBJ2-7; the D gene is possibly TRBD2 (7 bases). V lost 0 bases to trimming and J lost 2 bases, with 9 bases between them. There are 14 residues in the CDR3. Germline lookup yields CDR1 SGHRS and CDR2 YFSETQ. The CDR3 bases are TGCGCCAGCAGCTTGGGGCGGGGGCCCTACGAGCAGTACTTC. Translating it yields CASSLGRGPYEQYF.

The CDR3 loop reads CASSPGLRYGYTF. The CDR3 DNA sequence: TGTGCCAGCTCACCAGGTCTCAGATATGGCTACACCTTC. The chain recombines TRBV18 with TRBJ1-2, with D uncertain. This CDR3 is built from 13 residues. CDR1 and CDR2 (germline): KGHSH, LQKENI. Between the trimmed V and J ends, which lost 2 bases and 5 bases, there was a span of 9 bases.

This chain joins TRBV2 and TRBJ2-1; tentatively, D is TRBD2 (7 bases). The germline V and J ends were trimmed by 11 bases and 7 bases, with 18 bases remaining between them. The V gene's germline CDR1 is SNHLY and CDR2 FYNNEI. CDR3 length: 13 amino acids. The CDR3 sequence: CAAHGGPLNEQFF. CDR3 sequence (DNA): TGTGCCGCACACGGGGGGCCGCTAAATGAGCAGTTCTTC.

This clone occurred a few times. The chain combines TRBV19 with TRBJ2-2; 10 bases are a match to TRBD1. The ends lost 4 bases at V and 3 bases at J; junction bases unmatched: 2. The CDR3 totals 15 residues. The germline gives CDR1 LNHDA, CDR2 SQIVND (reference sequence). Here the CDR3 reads CASSTGQGHTGELFF. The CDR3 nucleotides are TGTGCCAGTAGTACGGGACAGGGGCACACCGGGGAGCTGTTTTTT.

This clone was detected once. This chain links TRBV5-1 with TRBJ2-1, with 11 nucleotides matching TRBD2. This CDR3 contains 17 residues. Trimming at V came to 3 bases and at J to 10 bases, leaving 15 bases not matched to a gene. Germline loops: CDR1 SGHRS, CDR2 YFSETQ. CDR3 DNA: TGCGCCAGCAGCTGGAGCCTCCTAGCGGGGGGTGTCTGGGAGCAGTTCTTC. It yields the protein CASSWSLLAGGVWEQFF.

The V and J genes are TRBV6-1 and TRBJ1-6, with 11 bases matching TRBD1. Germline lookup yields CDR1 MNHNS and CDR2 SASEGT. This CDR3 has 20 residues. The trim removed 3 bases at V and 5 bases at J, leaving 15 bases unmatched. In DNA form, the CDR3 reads TGTGCCAGCAGTGACCTTCGCTGCGGTGGGACAGGGGGAAATAATTCACCCCTCCACTTT. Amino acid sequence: CASSDLRCGGTGGNNSPLHF.

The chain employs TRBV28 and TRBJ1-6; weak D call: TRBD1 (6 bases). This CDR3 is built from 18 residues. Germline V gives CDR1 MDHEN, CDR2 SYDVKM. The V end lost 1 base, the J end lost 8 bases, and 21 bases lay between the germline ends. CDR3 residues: CASSLLAWDQGIHSPLHF. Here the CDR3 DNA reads TGTGCCAGCAGTTTATTAGCTTGGGACCAGGGGATCCATTCACCCCTCCACTTT.

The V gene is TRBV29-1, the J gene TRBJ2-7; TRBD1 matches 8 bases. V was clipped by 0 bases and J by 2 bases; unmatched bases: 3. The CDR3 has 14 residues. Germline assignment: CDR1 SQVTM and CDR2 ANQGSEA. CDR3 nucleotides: TGCAGCGTTGAAGATGCAGGGGGCACCTACGAGCAGTACTTC. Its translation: CSVEDAGGTYEQYF.

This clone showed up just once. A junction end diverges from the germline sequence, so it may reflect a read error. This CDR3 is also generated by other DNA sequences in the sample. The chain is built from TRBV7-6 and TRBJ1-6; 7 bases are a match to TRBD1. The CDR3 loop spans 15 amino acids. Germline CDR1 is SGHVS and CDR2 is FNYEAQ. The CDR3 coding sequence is TGTGCCAGCAGCTTGACCGTCAGGGGGGATTCCCCCCTCCACTTT. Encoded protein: CASSLTVRGDSPLHF.

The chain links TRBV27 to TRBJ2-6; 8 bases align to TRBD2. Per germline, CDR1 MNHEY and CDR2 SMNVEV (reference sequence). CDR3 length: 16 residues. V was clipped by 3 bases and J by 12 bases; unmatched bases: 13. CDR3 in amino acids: CASSFRLSERGCVLTF. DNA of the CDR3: TGTGCCAGCAGTTTCAGACTTTCGGAGCGGGGGTGCGTCCTGACTTTC.

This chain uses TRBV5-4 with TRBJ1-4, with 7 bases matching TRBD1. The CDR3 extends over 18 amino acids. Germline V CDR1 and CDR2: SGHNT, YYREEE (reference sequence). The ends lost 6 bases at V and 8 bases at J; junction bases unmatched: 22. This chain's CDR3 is CASIPSPGTVVKGEKLFF. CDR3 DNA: TGTGCCAGCATCCCGAGTCCCGGGACAGTGGTAAAGGGAGAAAAACTGTTTTTT.